One and the same sample provided the 26 T cell receptor beta chains below, sequenced in a study of shared clonotypes between healthy human individuals. CD8 cells classed as naive were CD45RO-negative and positively selected for CCR7, excluding terminally differentiated effector memory CD45RA+ cells. The method was immunoSEQ multiplex PCR; TCRdb's version includes in-frame clones alone and lacks a portion of them. The sample contains hundreds of thousands of clones, under 95% of which appear only once. Input material: naive CD8+ T cells sorted from blood. The receptor set was obtained from a young man in good health.

The chain couples TRBV14 to TRBJ2-7; D not certain. Trimming took off 0 bases at V and 9 bases at J, with 9 bases between the two ends. The CDR3 contains 12 residues. CDR1 is SGHDN and CDR2 is FVKESK in the germline V gene. The CDR3 loop reads CASSQETLGQYF. CDR3 in DNA: TGTGCCAGCAGCCAAGAGACTTTGGGGCAGTACTTC.

The chain combines TRBV2 with TRBJ2-2, with 11 bases that match TRBD1. The junction had 6 bases not matched to a gene; V was cut back by 6 bases and J by 3 bases. This CDR3 is 16 amino acids long. Germline V gene lookup returns CDR1 SNHLY and CDR2 FYNNEI. DNA for the CDR3: TGTGCCAGCAGCGACTGGGGACAGGGGGACACCGGGGAGCTGTTTTTT. Its protein product is CASSDWGQGDTGELFF.

This CDR3 reads CASLGISYEQYF. CDR3 DNA sequence: TGTGCCAGCCTCGGAATTTCCTACGAGCAGTACTTC. This sequence joins TRBV6-1 and TRBJ2-7; no definite D call. Germline V gene sequence: CDR1 MNHNS, CDR2 SASEGT. Trimming pared 8 bases from V and 1 base from J, leaving 9 bases between. This CDR3 has 12 residues.

The chain is built from TRBV4-3 and TRBJ2-1, with D perhaps matching TRBD2 (6 bases). Germline V gene sequence: CDR1 LGHNA, CDR2 YSLEER. V lost 1 base and J lost 5, with 12 bases in between. The CDR3 has 15 residues. The DNA for the CDR3 is TGCGCCAGCAGCCAAGTACGGGAGATCGACAATGAGCAGTTCTTC. Protein product: CASSQVREIDNEQFF.

Only one count was recorded for this clone. The identical CDR3 is also encoded by other nucleotide sequences in the sample. The V call is TRBV7-3, the J call TRBJ2-1; D is unresolved. The V end lost 5 bases, the J end lost 6 bases, and 8 bases lay between the germline ends. Germline assignment: CDR1 SGHTA and CDR2 FQGTGA. The CDR3 covers 12 residues. CDR3 sequence reads: CASSPSGNEQFF. CDR3 bases: TGTGCCAGCAGCCCTTCAGGCAATGAGCAGTTCTTC.

The chain carries TRBV5-1 and TRBJ2-3; D not resolved. The CDR3 runs to 13 residues. Per germline, CDR1 SGHRS and CDR2 YFSETQ. Trimming shortened V by 0 bases and J by 11 bases, and 13 bases separated the two germline ends. CDR3 nucleotide sequence: TGCGCCAGCAGCTTGGCAGGTTGGTCAGGGCAGTATTTT. It is translated as CASSLAGWSGQYF.

About this clone itself: A far larger clone is one base from this, pointing to a likely read error. V and J are TRBV5-3 and TRBJ2-1; D remains ambiguous. TRBV5-3 is filed as an ORF, its function uncertain. There are 12 residues in the CDR3. V was cut by 8 bases and J by 3 bases, with 9 bases left in between. CDR3: CASSPDYNEQFF. In nucleotides, the CDR3 is TGTGCCAGCAGCCCGGACTACAATGAGCAGTTCTTC.

Comment on this clone: Other DNA sequences within the sample encode an identical CDR3. The rearrangement joins TRBV28 to TRBJ2-7; D gene ambiguous. Per the germline V gene, CDR1 is MDHEN and CDR2 is SYDVKM. Trimming stripped 4 bases from V and 2 bases from J, with 6 bases between. The CDR3 has 12 amino acids. The CDR3 DNA sequence: TGTGCCAGCAGTTCACCTACCTACGAGCAGTACTTC. Amino acid sequence: CASSSPTYEQYF.

This sequence joins TRBV28 and TRBJ2-1; no clear D. Trimming stripped 3 bases from V and 4 bases from J, with 10 bases between. Germline V gives CDR1 MDHEN, CDR2 SYDVKM. The CDR3 totals 14 residues. CDR3 protein: CASSFTGPYNEQFF. The DNA of the CDR3 is TGTGCCAGCAGTTTCACGGGCCCATACAATGAGCAGTTCTTC.

The V call is TRBV6-5, the J call TRBJ2-5, with 11 bases that match TRBD2. The CDR3 is 14 residues long. Germline V gene lookup returns CDR1 MNHEY and CDR2 SVGAGI. The J segment lost 5 bases and the V segment lost 5 bases, leaving 4 bases of the junction unmatched. This CDR3 is CASSVAGGLETQYF. CDR3 DNA: TGTGCCAGCAGTGTAGCGGGAGGGCTTGAGACCCAGTACTTC.

Turning to this clone: At the DNA level, this CDR3 is encoded by other sequences in the same sample as well. This chain uses TRBV29-1 with TRBJ2-1; D is ambiguous. Germline CDR1 is SQVTM and CDR2 is ANQGSEA. The CDR3 spans 12 residues. V lost 1 base and J 6 bases, leaving 7 bases between the germline ends. This CDR3 is CSVEGLRNEQFF. Written as DNA, the CDR3 is TGCAGCGTTGAAGGACTCCGCAATGAGCAGTTCTTC.

The V and J genes are TRBV30 and TRBJ2-5; D may be TRBD2 (6 bases). The CDR3 consists of 13 residues. The germline V gene has CDR1 GTSNPN and CDR2 SVGIG (reference sequence). V was shortened by 3 bases and J by 5 bases, with 13 bases between the two germline ends. CDR3 protein: CAWSMGREETQYF. The DNA of the CDR3 is TGTGCCTGGAGCATGGGACGGGAGGAGACCCAGTACTTC.

This chain connects TRBV19 to TRBJ2-7, with D perhaps given as TRBD1 or TRBD2 (5 bases each). The CDR3 consists of 14 residues. Germline assignment: CDR1 LNHDA and CDR2 SQIVND (reference sequence). The V gene lost 3 bases and the J gene lost 3 bases, with 12 bases spanning the gap. As DNA, the CDR3 is TGTGCCAGTAGTATTAGGGACGGATACTACGAGCAGTACTTC. Encoded protein: CASSIRDGYYEQYF.

J is TRBJ1-2 and V is TRBV9; 7 positions agree with TRBD1. The CDR3 has 16 amino acids. With 0 bases clipped from V and 2 bases from J, the junction kept 7 bases outside the gene matches. Germline-derived CDR1 and CDR2 are SGDLS and YYNGEE. CDR3 coding DNA: TGTGCCAGCAGCGTAGTTGGGACAGCCCTGAACTATGGCTACACCTTC. This codes for CASSVVGTALNYGYTF.

The rearrangement uses TRBV19 and TRBJ2-2; 10 nucleotides match TRBD1. Germline CDR1 and CDR2: LNHDA and SQIVND (reference sequence). CDR3 size: 15 residues. V dropped 8 bases and J dropped 6; count of bases not matched to a gene: 9. Here the CDR3 DNA reads TGTGCCAGTTGTGCCGGGACAGGGGTATCCGGGGAGCTGTTTTTT. It yields the protein CASCAGTGVSGELFF. The full variable domain, rest sourced from reference TRBV19 and TRBJ2-2, is DGGITQSPKYLFRKEGQNVTLSCEQNLNHDAMYWYRQDPGQGLRLIYYSQIVNDFQKGDIAEGYSVSREKKESFPLTVTSAQKNPTAFYLCASCAGTGVSGELFFGEGSRLTVL.

Note on this clone: The same CDR3 arises from other DNA sequences in this sample as well. The genes are TRBV28 and TRBJ1-1; D remains unclear. Deletions cut 6 bases from V and 0 bases from J, with 5 bases between. The CDR3 consists of 12 residues. Per the germline V gene, CDR1 is MDHEN and CDR2 is SYDVKM. In DNA form, the CDR3 reads TGTGCCAGCAGCTTTATGAACACTGAAGCTTTCTTT. Translated: CASSFMNTEAFF.

As for this clone: The sample carries other DNA sequences with the same CDR3. This chain links TRBV15 with TRBJ1-1; no clear D gene. The CDR3 runs to 13 residues. V was cut by 1 base and J by 3 bases, with 6 bases left in between. Germline V gene data show CDR1 as LNHNV and CDR2 as YYDKDF (reference sequence). CDR3 loop: CATSRVGYTEAFF. The CDR3 coding sequence is TGTGCCACCAGCAGAGTGGGGTACACTGAAGCTTTCTTT.

V and J are TRBV5-8 and TRBJ2-6; D gene unclear. Deletions cut 7 bases from V and 5 bases from J, with 16 bases between. The germline V gene encodes CDR1 SGHTS and CDR2 YDEGEE. CDR3 length: 15 residues. The CDR3 sequence: CASCVTQSRANVLTF. CDR3 DNA sequence: TGTGCCAGCTGTGTCACACAAAGTCGGGCCAACGTCCTGACTTTC. Drawing the rest from reference TRBV5-8 and TRBJ2-6, the complete variable domain is EAGVTQSPTHLIKTRGQQATLRCSPISGHTSVYWYQQALGLGLQFLLWYDEGEERNRGNFPPRFSGRQFPNYSSELNVNALELEDSALYLCASCVTQSRANVLTFGAGSRLTVL.

The chain joins TRBV29-1 to TRBJ2-1; D is perhaps TRBD1 (7 bases). From germline, CDR1 is SQVTM and CDR2 ANQGSEA. The V end lost 4 bases, the J end lost 9 bases, and 19 bases lay between the germline ends. The CDR3 length is 14 residues. For the CDR3, the DNA is TGCAGCGTTGGCGGGACAGTCTTATCTGGTGAGCAGTTCTTC. Encoded protein: CSVGGTVLSGEQFF.

V and J are TRBV7-9 and TRBJ2-3; the D is unclear. The length of the CDR3 is 17 residues. V was clipped by 5 bases and J by 2 bases, with 20 bases between them. Germline CDR1 is SEHNR and CDR2 is FQNEAQ (reference sequence). CDR3 DNA sequence: TGTGCCAGCAGCCCCTACACAAATCGACCCGACACAGATACGCAGTATTTT. Encoded protein: CASSPYTNRPDTDTQYF.

This clone was observed a handful of times. The same CDR3 is also encoded by other DNA sequences in this sample. The chain uses TRBV7-9 and TRBJ1-5; the D is unclear. V lost 1 base and J 4 bases, leaving 2 bases between the germline ends. Germline CDR1 and CDR2: SEHNR and FQNEAQ (reference sequence). This CDR3 spans 12 amino acids. CDR3 DNA sequence: TGTGCCAGCAGCTTAGGGAATCAGCCCCAGCATTTT. It translates to CASSLGNQPQHF.

The J gene is TRBJ2-2, the V gene TRBV11-3; no reliable D call. This CDR3 is built from 18 residues. Germline V gives CDR1 SGHNT, CDR2 YENEEA. V dropped 0 bases and J dropped 2 bases, with 16 bases sitting between them. CDR3: CASSLERTTRVNTGELFF. The CDR3 DNA is TGTGCCAGCAGCTTAGAGAGAACCACAAGAGTAAACACCGGGGAGCTGTTTTTT.

V and J are TRBV5-1 and TRBJ2-7; 8 bases fit TRBD2. The CDR3 is 18 residues long. Germline lookup yields CDR1 SGHRS and CDR2 YFSETQ. Germline trimming cut 4 bases from V and 2 bases from J; bases unmatched to any gene: 17. Here the CDR3 DNA reads TGCGCCAGCAGCCCCCCGAGGAGCGGGAGTTTCGGGACCTACGAGCAGTACTTC. It specifies CASSPPRSGSFGTYEQYF. Full variable domain (rest looked up from reference TRBV5-1 and TRBJ2-7): KAGVTQTPRYLIKTRGQQVTLSCSPISGHRSVSWYQQTPGQGLQFLFEYFSETQRNKGNFPGRFSGRQFSNSRSEMNVSTLELGDSALYLCASSPPRSGSFGTYEQYFGPGTRLTVT.

The V call is TRBV16, the J call TRBJ2-3; D unclear. Trimming cost V 0 bases and J 2 bases, with 0 bases left between them. The CDR3 consists of 12 residues. Germline V gene data show CDR1 as KGHSY and CDR2 as FQNENV. CDR3 sequence reads: CASSQSTDTQYF. The DNA for the CDR3 is TGTGCCAGCAGCCAATCCACAGATACGCAGTATTTT.

The chain has TRBV30 and TRBJ2-1, with D hard to call. CDR3 size: 13 residues. Per germline, CDR1 GTSNPN and CDR2 SVGIG (reference sequence). The V end lost 0 bases, the J end lost 7 bases, and 10 bases lay between the germline ends. The CDR3 region is CAWSVYGQNEQFF. CDR3 coding DNA: TGTGCCTGGAGTGTATATGGCCAAAATGAGCAGTTCTTC.

The genes are TRBV6-4 and TRBJ2-7, with 7 bases aligning to TRBD1. The germline V gene has CDR1 MRHNA and CDR2 SNTAGT. The CDR3 is 15 amino acids. Trimming at V came to 6 bases and at J to 1 base, leaving 9 bases not matched to a gene. The CDR3, as DNA: TGTGCCAGCAGCCAATACAGGGGATCTTCCTACGAGCAGTACTTC. It codes for CASSQYRGSSYEQYF.